Below are 3 T cell receptor beta chains sequenced from a single sample in a study of T cells in Graves' hyperthyroidism and ophthalmopathy. RNA transcripts were the template for amplifying TCR beta CDR3 regions. HTBI primers drove first-round RT-PCR of the TCR CDR3. TCRdb fed the multiplex PCR reads into MiXCR, producing one record per CDR3 protein. The sample holds about 200,000 distinct CDR3 sequences, about a sixth seen once. The sample taken for sequencing was blood. Receptor source: a woman aged 45-59 years with Graves' hyperthyroidism.

This clonotype came up many times. The chain couples TRBV12-3 or TRBV12-4 to TRBJ2-6; D call uncertain. Trimming pared 1 base from V and 0 bases from J, leaving 4 bases between. CDR3 length equals 15 residues. The CDR3 DNA reads as TGTGCCAGCAGTTTAGGCGGCTCTGGGGCCAACGTCCTGACTTTC. It codes for CASSLGGSGANVLTF.

This clonotype was seen ten or more times. V usage is TRBV28 and J usage is TRBJ1-6; TRBD1 might be the D (5 bases). Germline lookup yields CDR1 MDHEN and CDR2 SYDVKM. V was clipped by 3 bases and J by 9 bases, with 18 bases between them. The CDR3 sequence is 16 residues long. The CDR3 DNA reads TGTGCCAGCAGTTTCCGCTCAGGAACTGGGGGTTCACCCCTCCACTTT. It is translated as CASSFRSGTGGSPLHF.

V gene TRBV5-1 combines with J gene TRBJ2-1, with a possible D match to TRBD1 (5 bases). CDR3 length equals 14 residues. V was trimmed by 0 bases and J by 7 bases, leaving 11 bases between them. CDR1 is SGHRS, CDR2 YFSETQ, per germline. CDR3 protein: CASSLDKGVNEQFF. The DNA for the CDR3 is TGCGCCAGCAGCTTGGATAAAGGGGTAAATGAGCAGTTCTTC.